This T cell receptor (beta chain) was recorded in a study of blood T cell repertoires in COVID-19. Study background: The United States, Italy and Spain supplied acute and convalescent COVID-19 samples.

The protocol was immunoSEQ multiplex PCR, while the TCRdb copy is restricted to in-frame clones and leaves out a portion. This table has approximately 210,000 clones, under 90% appearing once. The sample holds one count of this clone. Per the germline V gene, CDR1 is MGHRA and CDR2 is YSYEKL. CDR3 size: 19 residues. V trimming: 3 bases; J trimming: 0 bases; junction bases outside the gene matches: 9. This receptor was identified in a woman of 80 years or more with COVID-19, enrolled during active disease. The sequenced sample consisted of peripheral blood. This chain links TRBV4-1 with TRBJ2-3; 13 bases fit TRBD2. The CDR3 protein is CASSHGRLAGGVSTDTQYF. The DNA for the CDR3 is TGCGCCAGCAGCCACGGGCGACTAGCGGGGGGCGTAAGCACAGATACGCAGTATTTT.